This T cell receptor beta chain was obtained from a study of cytomegalovirus exposure and HLA in healthy donors. Whole-study results and caveats: DRB1 had the most TCR associations and HLA-C the fewest, a later analysis found, with rates varying by HLA locus. Researchers reportedly found TCR beta sequences accurately predicted most subjects' HLA-A and HLA-B alleles. Later analysis identified a missense DCLRE1C variant that was linked to TCR beta V- and J-gene trimming. As immune exposure information, only CMV serostatus was available.

The PCR used 60 Vbeta and 13 Jbeta primers. Sequencing used immunoSEQ multiplex PCR; TCRdb keeps in-frame clones, though not all of them. Altogether 150,000 to 200,000 clones are present, around 80% being singletons, with the ten largest covering less than 9%. As concerns this clone: Its antigen remains unknown.

Sequencing was carried out using PBMCs. The TCR sequence derives from a man aged 30 to 45 in good health and CMV-seropositive.

CDR3 DNA sequence: TGTGCCAGCAGACTCAAGCCGGGACAGCTAAACACTGAAGCTTTCTTT. Translating it yields CASRLKPGQLNTEAFF. The chain uses TRBV27 and TRBJ1-1; 7 nucleotides match TRBD1. The CDR3 has 16 amino acids. V lost 6 bases to trimming and J lost 2 bases; unmatched junction nucleotides: 12. The germline V gene has CDR1 MNHEY and CDR2 SMNVEV (reference sequence).